This TCR beta chain stems from a study of T cell clonotyping in hematopoietic cell transplantation (dated by TCRdb to the early 2020s). For context, the study as a whole: The study collected over a hundred blood samples from 30 to 35 consecutive transplant recipients and their related donors. Recruitment of patients ran from 2015 to early 2017, and follow-up continued until late 2020 or until death. General study outcomes and caveats: A decrease in recipient TCR diversity was observed after transplant, and a progressive increase in pathologically expanded clonotypes was seen from day 30 to day 180. Recipient repertoires showed only a small fraction of overlap with donor repertoires, and over 95% appeared de novo at the given depth. Broader TCR repertoire diversity after transplant was predicted by Inverse Simpson Index values from donors and from recipients before transplant. Sample size was limited, and cells were not sorted, so CD4 and CD8 repertoire contributions could not be separated.

From the cysteine through the phenylalanine, the CDR3 covers 14 amino acids. The CDR3 DNA has 42 bases and is translated from base 1. CDR1 is given as GTSNPN and CDR2 as SVGIG, both from the germline V gene (reference sequence). Ends trimmed: V by 2 bases, J by 5 bases; bases unmatched to a gene: 7. The sample holds a few counts of this clone. Its antigen has not been determined. Base qualities were left out, and no much larger clone turns up one base away. The sample's time point label, decoded: 30 days after allo-HCT. Blood samples were obtained from recipients approximately 28 days before transplant and at days 30, 100 and 180 after transplant. Nuclei Lysis Solution was used to extract genomic DNA from fresh or cryopreserved unfractionated peripheral blood mononuclear cells. The immunoSEQ assay, a bias-controlled multiplex PCR using V- and J-specific primers, was used to amplify TCR beta CDR3 regions from genomic DNA. In a second PCR step, a proprietary barcode and Illumina adapter sequences were attached to the CDR3 amplicons. An Illumina MiSeq instrument was used for sequencing of the CDR3 libraries. In the original analysis: Export and quality control were done with immunoSEQ Analyzer 3.0, while downstream analyses used R Bioconductor and Immunarch. Only productive rearrangements in the normalized downsampled data set went into calculating the repertoire metrics. In the normalized cohort, a clonotype counted as pathologically expanded if the clonotype was larger than 5 templates. The Inverse Simpson Index served as the measure of repertoire diversity. To capture all clonotypes, the CMV-specificity analyses were run on the non-normalized data set. Entries here come from immuneACCESS through TCRdb and include only in-frame sequences with V and J called. Some clones fail to appear in such tables; in the studies checked, an unresolved V gene covers under half of the shortfall, and the cause of the remainder is unknown. V and J calls and clone size are copied from that table; D and trimming were computed from the DNA. This sample is represented by about 16,000 clones; around 55% of them were singletons. The ten biggest clones cover about 11% of the sample.

The receptor was derived from a male patient between 50 and 60 years old who had an allogeneic stem cell transplant from an unrelated donor, so T cells may come from the graft donor. Some clones in this sample may be carry-over from other donors' samples. The chain employs TRBV30 and TRBJ2-5, and 8 bases in between align with TRBD2. Material: PBMCs, obtained 30 days after allogeneic stem cell transplant. Here the CDR3 is given as CAWSSRGAMETQYF. Here is the DNA: TGTGCCTGGAGTTCGCGGGGGGCGATGGAGACCCAGTACTTC.